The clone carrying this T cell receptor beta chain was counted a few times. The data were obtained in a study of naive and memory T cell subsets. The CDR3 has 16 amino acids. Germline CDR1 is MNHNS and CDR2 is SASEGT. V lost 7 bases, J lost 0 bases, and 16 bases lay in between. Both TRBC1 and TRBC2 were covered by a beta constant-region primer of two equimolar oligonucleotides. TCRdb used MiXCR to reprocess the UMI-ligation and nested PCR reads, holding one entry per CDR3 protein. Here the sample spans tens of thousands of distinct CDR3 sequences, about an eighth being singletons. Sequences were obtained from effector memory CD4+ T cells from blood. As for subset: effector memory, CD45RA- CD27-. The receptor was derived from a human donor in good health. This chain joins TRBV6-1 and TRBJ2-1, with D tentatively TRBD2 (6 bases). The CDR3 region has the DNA TGTGCCAGCACCAGAATGGGACTTAGCTCCTACAATGAGCAGTTCTTC. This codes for CASTRMGLSSYNEQFF.